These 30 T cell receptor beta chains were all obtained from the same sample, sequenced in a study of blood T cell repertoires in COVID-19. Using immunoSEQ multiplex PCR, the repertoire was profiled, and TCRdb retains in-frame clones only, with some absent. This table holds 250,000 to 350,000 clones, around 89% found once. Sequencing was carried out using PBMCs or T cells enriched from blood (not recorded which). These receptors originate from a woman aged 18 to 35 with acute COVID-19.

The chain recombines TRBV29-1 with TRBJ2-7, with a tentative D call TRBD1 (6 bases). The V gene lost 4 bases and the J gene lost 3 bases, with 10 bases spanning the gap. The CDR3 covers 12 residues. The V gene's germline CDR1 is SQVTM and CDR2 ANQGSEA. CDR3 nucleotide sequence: TGCAGCGTTGTGCCAGGGGACTACGAGCAGTACTTC. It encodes CSVVPGDYEQYF.

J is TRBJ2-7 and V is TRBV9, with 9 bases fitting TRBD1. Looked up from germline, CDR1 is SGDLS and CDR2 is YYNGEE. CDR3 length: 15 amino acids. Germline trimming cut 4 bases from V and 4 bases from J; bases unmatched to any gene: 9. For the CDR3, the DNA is TGTGCCAGCAGCTCGCAAGGACAGGGGAAGTACGAGCAGTACTTC. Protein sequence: CASSSQGQGKYEQYF.

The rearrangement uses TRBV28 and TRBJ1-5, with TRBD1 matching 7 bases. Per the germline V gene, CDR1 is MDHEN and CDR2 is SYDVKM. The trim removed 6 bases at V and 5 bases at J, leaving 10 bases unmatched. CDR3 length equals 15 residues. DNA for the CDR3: TGTGCCAGCAGCACCGGGACAGAGAAAGATCAGCCCCAGCATTTT. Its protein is CASSTGTEKDQPQHF.

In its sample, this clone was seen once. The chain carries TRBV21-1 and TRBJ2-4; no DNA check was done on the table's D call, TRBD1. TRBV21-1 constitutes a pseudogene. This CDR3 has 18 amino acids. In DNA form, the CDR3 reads TGTGCCACCCTTTGGGGGGACAGGGAGACCCTAGCCAAAAACATTCAGTACTTC. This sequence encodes CATLWGDRETLAKNIQYF.

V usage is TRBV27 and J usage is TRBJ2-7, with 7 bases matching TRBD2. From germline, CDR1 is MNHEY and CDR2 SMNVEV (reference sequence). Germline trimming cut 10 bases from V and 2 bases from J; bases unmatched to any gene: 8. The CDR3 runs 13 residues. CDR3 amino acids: CAKKAGPPYEQYF. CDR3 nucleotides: TGTGCCAAAAAAGCGGGACCCCCCTACGAGCAGTACTTC.

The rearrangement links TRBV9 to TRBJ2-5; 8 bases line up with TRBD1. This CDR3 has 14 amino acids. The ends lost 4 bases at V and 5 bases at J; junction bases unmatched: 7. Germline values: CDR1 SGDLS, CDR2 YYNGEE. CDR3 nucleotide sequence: TGTGCCAGCAGCCCCCAGGGGGCTCAGGAGACCCAGTACTTC. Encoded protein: CASSPQGAQETQYF.

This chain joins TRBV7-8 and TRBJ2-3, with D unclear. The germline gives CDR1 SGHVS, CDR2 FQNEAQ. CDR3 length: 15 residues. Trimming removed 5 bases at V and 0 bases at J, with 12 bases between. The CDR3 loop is CASSADKISTDTQYF. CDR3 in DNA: TGTGCCAGCAGCGCCGACAAAATTAGCACAGATACGCAGTATTTT.

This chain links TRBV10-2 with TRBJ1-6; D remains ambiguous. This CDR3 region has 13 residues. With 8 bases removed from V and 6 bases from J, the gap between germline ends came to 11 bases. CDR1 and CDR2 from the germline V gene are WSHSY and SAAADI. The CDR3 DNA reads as TGCGCCAGCCGGGAGGCGGGTAATTCACCCCTCCACTTT. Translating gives CASREAGNSPLHF.

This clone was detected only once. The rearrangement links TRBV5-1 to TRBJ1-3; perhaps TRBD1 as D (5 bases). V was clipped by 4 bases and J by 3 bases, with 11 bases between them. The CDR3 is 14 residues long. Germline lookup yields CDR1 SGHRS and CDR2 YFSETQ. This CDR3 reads CASSQQVDGNTIYF. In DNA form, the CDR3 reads TGCGCCAGCAGCCAACAGGTGGATGGAAACACCATATATTTT.

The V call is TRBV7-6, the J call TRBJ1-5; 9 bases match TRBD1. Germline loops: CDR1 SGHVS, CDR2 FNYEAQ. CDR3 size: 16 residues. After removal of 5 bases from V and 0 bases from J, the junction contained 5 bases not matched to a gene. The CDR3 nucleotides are TGTGCCAGCAGCCCCGGGACAGGGATTAGCAATCAGCCCCAGCATTTT. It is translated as CASSPGTGISNQPQHF.

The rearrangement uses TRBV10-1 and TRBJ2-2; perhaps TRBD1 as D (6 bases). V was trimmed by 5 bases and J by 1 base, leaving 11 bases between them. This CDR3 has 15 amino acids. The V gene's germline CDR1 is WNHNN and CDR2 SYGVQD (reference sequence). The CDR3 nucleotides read TGCGCCAGCAGTAAACAGGGTCTGAACACCGGGGAGCTGTTTTTT. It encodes CASSKQGLNTGELFF.

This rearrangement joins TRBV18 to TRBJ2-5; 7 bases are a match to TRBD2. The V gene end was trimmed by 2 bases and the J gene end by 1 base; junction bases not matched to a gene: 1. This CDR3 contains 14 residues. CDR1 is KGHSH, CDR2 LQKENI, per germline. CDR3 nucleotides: TGTGCCAGCTCACCAGGGACTATCCAAGAGACCCAGTACTTC. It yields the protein CASSPGTIQETQYF.

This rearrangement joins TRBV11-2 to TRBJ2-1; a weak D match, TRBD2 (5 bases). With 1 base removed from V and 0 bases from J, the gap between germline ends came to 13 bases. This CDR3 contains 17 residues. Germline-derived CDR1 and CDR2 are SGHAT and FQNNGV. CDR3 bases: TGTGCCAGCAGCTTAGTCGGACTTCAGAGCTCCTACAATGAGCAGTTCTTC. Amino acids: CASSLVGLQSSYNEQFF. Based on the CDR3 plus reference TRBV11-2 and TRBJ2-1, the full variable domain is EAGVAQSPRYKIIEKRQSVAFWCNPISGHATLYWYQQILGQGPKLLIQFQNNGVVDDSQLPKDRFSAERLKGVDSTLKIQPAKLEDSAVYLCASSLVGLQSSYNEQFFGPGTRLTVL.

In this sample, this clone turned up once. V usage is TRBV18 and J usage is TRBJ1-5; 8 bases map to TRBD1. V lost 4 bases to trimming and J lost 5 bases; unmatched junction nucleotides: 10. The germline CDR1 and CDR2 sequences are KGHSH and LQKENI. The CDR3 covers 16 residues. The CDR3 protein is CASSLMGQASHQPQHF. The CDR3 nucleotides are TGTGCCAGCTCACTTATGGGACAGGCCAGCCATCAGCCCCAGCATTTT.

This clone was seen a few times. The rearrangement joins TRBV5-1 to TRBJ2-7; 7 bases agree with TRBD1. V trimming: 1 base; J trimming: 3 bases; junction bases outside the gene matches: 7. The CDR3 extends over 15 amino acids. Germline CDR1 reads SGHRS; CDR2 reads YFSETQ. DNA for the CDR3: TGCGCCAGCAGCTTGCTCGGACAGGTTTACTACGAGCAGTACTTC. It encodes CASSLLGQVYYEQYF.

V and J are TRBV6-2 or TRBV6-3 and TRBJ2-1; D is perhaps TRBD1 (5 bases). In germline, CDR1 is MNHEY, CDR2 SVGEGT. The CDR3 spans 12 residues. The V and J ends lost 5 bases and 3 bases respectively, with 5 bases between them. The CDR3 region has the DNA TGTGCCAGCAGTAGGGGCTACAATGAGCAGTTCTTC. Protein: CASSRGYNEQFF.

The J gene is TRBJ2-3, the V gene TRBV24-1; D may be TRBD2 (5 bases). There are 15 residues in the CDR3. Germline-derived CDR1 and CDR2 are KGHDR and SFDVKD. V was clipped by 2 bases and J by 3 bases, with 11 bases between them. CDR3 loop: CATSDYNSGTDTQYF. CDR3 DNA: TGTGCCACCAGTGATTACAACTCGGGGACAGATACGCAGTATTTT.

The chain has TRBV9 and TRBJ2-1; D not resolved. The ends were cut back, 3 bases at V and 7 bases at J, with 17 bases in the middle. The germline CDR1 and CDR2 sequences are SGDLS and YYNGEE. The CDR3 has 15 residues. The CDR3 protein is CASSANLDWANEQFF. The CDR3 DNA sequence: TGTGCCAGCAGCGCAAACCTCGATTGGGCGAATGAGCAGTTCTTC.

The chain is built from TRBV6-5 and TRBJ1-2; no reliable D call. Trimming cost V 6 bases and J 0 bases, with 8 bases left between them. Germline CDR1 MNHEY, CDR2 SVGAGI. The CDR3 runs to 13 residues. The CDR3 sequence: CASSPSPNYGYTF. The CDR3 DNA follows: TGTGCCAGCAGCCCCAGTCCTAACTATGGCTACACCTTC.

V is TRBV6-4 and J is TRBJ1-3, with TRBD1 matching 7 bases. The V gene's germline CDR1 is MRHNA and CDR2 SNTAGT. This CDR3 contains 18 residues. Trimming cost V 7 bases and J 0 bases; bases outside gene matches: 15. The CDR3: CASNTFRDSYYSGNTIYF. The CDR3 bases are TGTGCCAGCAACACATTCCGGGACAGTTATTACTCTGGAAACACCATATATTTT.

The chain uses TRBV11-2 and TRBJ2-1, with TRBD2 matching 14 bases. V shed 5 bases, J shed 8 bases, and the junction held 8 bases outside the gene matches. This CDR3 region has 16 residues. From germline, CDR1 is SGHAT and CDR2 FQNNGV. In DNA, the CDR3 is TGTGCCAGCAGCGCATCTGGGACTAGCGGGAGTCATGAGCAGTTCTTC. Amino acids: CASSASGTSGSHEQFF.

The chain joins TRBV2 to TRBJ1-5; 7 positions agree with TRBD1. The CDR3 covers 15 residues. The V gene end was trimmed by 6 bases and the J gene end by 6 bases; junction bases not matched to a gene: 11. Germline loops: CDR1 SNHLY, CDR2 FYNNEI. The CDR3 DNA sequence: TGTGCCAGCAGGAAAGAACAGGGGTACGGTCAGCCCCAGCATTTT. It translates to CASRKEQGYGQPQHF.

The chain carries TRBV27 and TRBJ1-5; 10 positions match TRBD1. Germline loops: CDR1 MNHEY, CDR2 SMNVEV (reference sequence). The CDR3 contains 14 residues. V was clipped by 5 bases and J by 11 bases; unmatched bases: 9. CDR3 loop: CASSAGQGGRAQHF. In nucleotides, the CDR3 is TGTGCCAGCAGTGCCGGACAGGGGGGGAGGGCCCAGCATTTT.

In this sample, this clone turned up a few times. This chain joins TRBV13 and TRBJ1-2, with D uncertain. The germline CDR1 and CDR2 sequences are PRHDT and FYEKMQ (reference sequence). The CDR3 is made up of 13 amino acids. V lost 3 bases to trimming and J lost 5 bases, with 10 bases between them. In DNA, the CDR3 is TGTGCCAGCAGCTTTGGTCAGGCTTATGGCTACACCTTC. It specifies CASSFGQAYGYTF.

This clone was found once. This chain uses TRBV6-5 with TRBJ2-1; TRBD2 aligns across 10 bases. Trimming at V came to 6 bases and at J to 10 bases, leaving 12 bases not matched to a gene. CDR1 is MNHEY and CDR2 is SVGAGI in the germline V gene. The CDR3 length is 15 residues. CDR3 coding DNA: TGTGCCAGCAGACCCAGCGGGAGGGGTGGTGAAGAGCAGTTCTTC. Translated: CASRPSGRGGEEQFF.

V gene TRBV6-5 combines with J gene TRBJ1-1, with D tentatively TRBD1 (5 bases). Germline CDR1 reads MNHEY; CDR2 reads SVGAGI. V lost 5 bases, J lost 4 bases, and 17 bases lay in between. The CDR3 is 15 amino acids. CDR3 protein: CASSPSFREGTEAFF. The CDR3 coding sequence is TGTGCCAGCAGTCCGTCGTTCAGGGAGGGCACTGAAGCTTTCTTT.

DNA of the CDR3: TGTGCCAGCAGCCAAGATGTCGCAGGGAGGGTTGAAAAACTGTTTTTT. It is translated as CASSQDVAGRVEKLFF. J is TRBJ1-4 and V is TRBV14; D may be TRBD1 (5 bases). The length of the CDR3 is 16 residues. The V end lost 0 bases, the J end lost 7 bases, and 15 bases lay between the germline ends. Germline V gives CDR1 SGHDN, CDR2 FVKESK. Filled out from reference TRBV14 and TRBJ1-4, the complete variable domain reads EAGVTQFPSHSVIEKGQTVTLRCDPISGHDNLYWYRRVMGKEIKFLLHFVKESKQDESGMPNNRFLAERTGGTYSTLKVQPAELEDSGVYFCASSQDVAGRVEKLFFGSGTQLSVL.

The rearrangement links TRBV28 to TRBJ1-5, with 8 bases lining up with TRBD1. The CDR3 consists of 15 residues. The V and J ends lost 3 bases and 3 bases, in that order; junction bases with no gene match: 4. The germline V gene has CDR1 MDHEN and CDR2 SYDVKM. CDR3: CASSFADRDNQPQHF. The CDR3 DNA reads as TGTGCCAGCAGTTTCGCGGACAGGGACAATCAGCCCCAGCATTTT.

The CDR3 sequence: CASSPRDTYSGANVLTF. CDR3 sequence (DNA): TGTGCCAGCAGCCCTCGGGACACCTACTCTGGGGCCAACGTCCTGACTTTC. The chain has TRBV14 and TRBJ2-6, with D maybe TRBD1 (6 bases). This CDR3 is built from 17 residues. V lost 4 bases and J lost 0, with 13 bases in between. Germline-derived CDR1 and CDR2 are SGHDN and FVKESK.

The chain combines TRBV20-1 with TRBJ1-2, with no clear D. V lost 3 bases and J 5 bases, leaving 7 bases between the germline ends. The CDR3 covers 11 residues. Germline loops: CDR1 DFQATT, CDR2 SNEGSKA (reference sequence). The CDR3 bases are TGCAGTGCTAGGGAGAGGTATGGCTACACCTTC. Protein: CSARERYGYTF.